This T cell receptor beta chain emerged from a study of T cell responses to AZD1222 COVID-19 vaccine. Whole-study findings and limits: Once two AZD1222 doses were given, Spike-specific TCR breadth and depth went up. Repertoire sampling occurred only after the peak T cell response. CD4 TCRs associated with vaccination spanned spike, dominating at 160-218 and 743-854.

The CDR3 is made up of 12 amino acids. Germline lookup yields CDR1 SGHAT and CDR2 FQNNGV. Trimming shortened V by 6 bases and J by 7 bases, and 11 bases separated the two germline ends. Remarks on this clone: Antigen: not known.

The data were produced by immunoSEQ multiplex PCR, yet TCRdb's version contains in-frame clones alone and is incomplete. The data hold roughly 170,000 clones, with just under 95% observed a single time. The chain uses TRBV11-2 and TRBJ2-3; D might be TRBD2 (5 bases). Sequences were derived from peripheral blood, sampled on day 0 of AZD1222 vaccination. The TCR originated in an adult in good health. The CDR3 DNA is TGTGCCAGCAGGGAAAGAGGGCATACGCAGTATTTT. Residues: CASRERGHTQYF. Filled out from reference TRBV11-2 and TRBJ2-3, the complete variable domain reads EAGVAQSPRYKIIEKRQSVAFWCNPISGHATLYWYQQILGQGPKLLIQFQNNGVVDDSQLPKDRFSAERLKGVDSTLKIQPAKLEDSAVYLCASRERGHTQYFGPGTRLTVL.